A single sample is the source of the 16 T cell receptor beta chains below, sequenced in a study of shared clonotypes between healthy human individuals (dated by TCRdb to 2019 to 2021). Libraries were constructed by the immunoSEQ multiplex PCR assay. Held by TCRdb, this immuneACCESS table contains in-frame sequences only and omits some clones. Under half of the omission traces to an unresolved V gene where checked; the cause of the rest is unknown. The sample table records approximately 1,500,000 clones; approximately 96% of these occur just once. The ten largest clones take up 1% to 1.5% of the sample. The sample was naive CD4+ T cells sorted from blood. In the paper's terms, the cell subset or site label means: CD45RA+ positively selected. All receptors derive from a man aged 30-40 years in good health.

The count of this clone is one. This same CDR3 is encoded by further DNA sequences in the sample. V is TRBV7-9 and J is TRBJ2-1, with D unresolved. The CDR3 extends over 10 amino acids. The germline CDR1 and CDR2 sequences are SEHNR and FQNEAQ (reference sequence). The V and J ends lost 3 bases and 10 bases respectively, with 4 bases between them. This chain's CDR3 is CASSFGEQFF. In nucleotides, the CDR3 is TGTGCCAGCAGCTTCGGGGAGCAGTTCTTC.

The V gene is TRBV9, the J gene TRBJ2-2; the D gene is possibly TRBD2 (5 bases). This CDR3 is 16 amino acids long. CDR1 is SGDLS, CDR2 YYNGEE, per germline. Trimming removed 0 bases at V and 6 bases at J, with 15 bases between. The CDR3 DNA is TGTGCCAGCAGCGTAGGCGGGCAAAGCCTGGCCGGGGAGCTGTTTTTT. Residues: CASSVGGQSLAGELFF.

The gene calls are TRBV7-2 and TRBJ2-3; possibly TRBD2 for D (6 bases). The CDR3 spans 16 residues. CDR1 is SGHTA and CDR2 is FQGNSA in the germline V gene. Trimming took off 4 bases at V and 2 bases at J, with 16 bases between the two ends. The CDR3: CASSSALARTTDTQYF. The CDR3 DNA reads TGTGCCAGCAGCTCAGCCCTAGCGAGAACCACAGATACGCAGTATTTT.

On this clone: Other DNA variants within this sample encode the same CDR3. The chain links TRBV7-2 to TRBJ1-1, with D hard to call. Germline CDR1 and CDR2: SGHTA and FQGNSA. Deletions cut 5 bases from V and 4 bases from J, with 14 bases between. The CDR3 length is 14 residues. The CDR3 DNA reads as TGTGCCAGCAGCCTGGACCGGGCGAGCACTGAAGCTTTCTTT. It yields the protein CASSLDRASTEAFF.

On this clone: Different DNA sequences within this sample yield the same CDR3. This rearrangement joins TRBV9 to TRBJ2-2; D ambiguous. V lost 0 bases, J lost 1 base, and 4 bases lay in between. The CDR3 totals 14 residues. Germline lookup yields CDR1 SGDLS and CDR2 YYNGEE. This CDR3 reads CASSVGQNTGELFF. CDR3 in DNA: TGTGCCAGCAGCGTAGGACAGAACACCGGGGAGCTGTTTTTT.

The chain carries TRBV6-5 and TRBJ2-3, with 7 nucleotides matching TRBD2. V was clipped by 4 bases and J by 5 bases; unmatched bases: 0. This CDR3 is built from 12 residues. Germline V gives CDR1 MNHEY, CDR2 SVGAGI. The CDR3 here is CASSWTRDTQYF. CDR3 bases: TGTGCCAGCAGTTGGACTAGAGATACGCAGTATTTT.

The DNA for the CDR3 is TGTGCCAGCAGCTCCGTTTCTACGACGTACACTGAAGCTTTCTTT. Its protein product is CASSSVSTTYTEAFF. The J gene is TRBJ1-1, the V gene TRBV7-2; D uncertain. V lost 4 bases and J 3 bases, leaving 15 bases between the germline ends. Germline-derived CDR1 and CDR2 are SGHTA and FQGNSA. The CDR3 extends over 15 amino acids.

This chain joins TRBV28 and TRBJ1-4; perhaps TRBD1 as D (6 bases). V shed 7 bases and J shed 0 bases, with 12 bases lying between them. Germline CDR1 is MDHEN and CDR2 is SYDVKM. The CDR3 extends over 15 amino acids. The CDR3 spells CASIEGGTTNEKLFF. In DNA form, the CDR3 reads TGTGCCAGCATTGAGGGGGGAACAACTAATGAAAAACTGTTTTTT.

V gene TRBV18 combines with J gene TRBJ1-5; unclear D gene. The CDR3 loop spans 15 amino acids. V was cut by 2 bases and J by 2 bases, with 10 bases left in between. Germline V lookup: CDR1 KGHSH, CDR2 LQKENI. The chain's CDR3 is CASSPDITGNQPQHF. CDR3 sequence (DNA): TGTGCCAGCTCACCAGACATAACAGGCAATCAGCCCCAGCATTTT. Supplemented by reference TRBV18 and TRBJ1-5, the full variable domain reads NAGVMQNPRHLVRRRGQEARLRCSPMKGHSHVYWYRQLPEEGLKFMVYLQKENIIDESGMPKERFSAEFPKEGPSILRIQQVVRGDSAAYFCASSPDITGNQPQHFGDGTRLSIL.

J is TRBJ2-3 and V is TRBV5-1; TRBD1 agrees at 9 bases. The germline gives CDR1 SGHRS, CDR2 YFSETQ. J lost 3 bases, V lost 7 bases, and 12 bases had no gene match. This CDR3 is built from 16 residues. Written as DNA, the CDR3 is TGCGCCAGCTCCTACAGGGGGCGAGTCCGGACAGATACGCAGTATTTT. Protein product: CASSYRGRVRTDTQYF.

The chain uses TRBV5-1 and TRBJ2-1; the match to TRBD2 covers 7 bases. This CDR3 spans 15 amino acids. With V trimmed by 2 bases and J by 3 bases, 5 bases remained unmatched. Germline V gene lookup returns CDR1 SGHRS and CDR2 YFSETQ. CDR3: CASSLGGGGYNEQFF. As DNA, the CDR3 is TGCGCCAGCAGCTTAGGCGGGGGTGGCTACAATGAGCAGTTCTTC.

This rearrangement joins TRBV6-1 to TRBJ2-7; D is ambiguous. Germline V gives CDR1 MNHNS, CDR2 SASEGT. The CDR3 sequence is 9 residues long. The V end was cut by 7 bases, the J end by 6 bases, with 4 bases between. The CDR3 region is CASTGEQYF. DNA of the CDR3: TGTGCCAGCACAGGCGAGCAGTACTTC.

V is TRBV10-3 and J is TRBJ2-7; D perhaps matches TRBD2 (5 bases). CDR3 length equals 12 residues. Per the germline V gene, CDR1 is ENHRY and CDR2 is SYGVKD. The DNA of the CDR3 is TGTGCTGTCAGAACCGGGGCCTACGAGCAGTACTTC. Translated: CAVRTGAYEQYF.

V usage is TRBV11-2 and J usage is TRBJ2-1; D not certain. The germline V gene encodes CDR1 SGHAT and CDR2 FQNNGV. Trimming removed 4 bases from V and 2 bases from J, with 15 bases in between. CDR3 length: 16 residues. The CDR3 is CASSSSFSQAYNEQFF. The CDR3 DNA is TGTGCCAGCAGCTCCAGCTTCAGCCAAGCCTACAATGAGCAGTTCTTC.

This rearrangement joins TRBV2 to TRBJ2-5; D remains unclear. With 3 bases removed from V and 5 bases from J, the gap between germline ends came to 13 bases. Looked up from germline, CDR1 is SNHLY and CDR2 is FYNNEI. The CDR3 spans 14 residues. CDR3 sequence: CASSESTFGETQYF. CDR3 coding DNA: TGTGCCAGCAGTGAGTCGACATTTGGTGAGACCCAGTACTTC.

This chain connects TRBV28 to TRBJ1-1; D is possibly TRBD1 (5 bases). The V and J ends lost 5 bases and 0 bases respectively, with 10 bases between them. Looked up from germline, CDR1 is MDHEN and CDR2 is SYDVKM. The CDR3 is 14 amino acids. The CDR3 bases are TGTGCCAGCAGTGCTGGGGGTTTGAACACTGAAGCTTTCTTT. Translated, it gives CASSAGGLNTEAFF.